The rows below give T cell receptor beta chains drawn from one sample of a study of beta chain features in type 1 diabetes. Profiled with immunoSEQ multiplex PCR; TCRdb holds only in-frame clones, not every one. The sample records roughly 300,000 clones, around 9% being singletons. The sample was central memory CD4+ T cells from blood. The source of these receptors is a man aged 30 to 45 with type 1 diabetes. Both conserved end residues are part of each CDR3. The D gene is left open where the match is weak. Not every row has a clone size; where given, it reads once, few, many or a size class.

d_gene | j_gene | abundance | v_gene | CDR3nt | CDR3aa
NA | TRBJ1-3 | few | TRBV16 | TGTGCCAGCAGCCCCCCCACGGGGGATGGAAACACCATATATTTT | CASSPPTGDGNTIYF
NA | TRBJ1-6 | NA | TRBV28 | TGTGCCAGCACTGGGACAACCGGCCTCTATGATAATTCACCCCTCCACTTT | CASTGTTGLYDNSPLHF
TRBD1 | TRBJ1-1 | NA | TRBV30 | TGTGCCTGGACCAGGGGGGGCACTGAAGCTTTCTTT | CAWTRGGTEAFF
NA | TRBJ1-6 | few | TRBV7-8 | TGTGCCAGCAGCCCAGGTCTGGGAACCTATAATTCACCCCTCCACTTT | CASSPGLGTYNSPLHF
NA | TRBJ1-2 | NA | TRBV14 | TGTGCCAGCAGTCTTGCGCGAGCTAACTATGGCTACACCTTC | CASSLARANYGYTF
NA | TRBJ2-3 | NA | TRBV7-2 | TGTGCCAGCAGCTTGGTTGGGGGGAGCACAGATACGCAGTATTTT | CASSLVGGSTDTQYF
NA | TRBJ2-1 | NA | TRBV5-1 | TGCGCCAGCAGCTCGGACTTCTACAATGAGCAGTTCTTC | CASSSDFYNEQFF
NA | TRBJ2-1 | few | TRBV6-5 | TGTGCCAGCGGGAGGCAGGGCATATACAATGAGCAGTTCTTC | CASGRQGIYNEQFF
NA | TRBJ2-7 | many | TRBV7-9 | TGTGCCAGCAGCTTCGGACACTCCTACGAGCAGTACTTC | CASSFGHSYEQYF
NA | TRBJ2-1 | few | TRBV6-5 | TGTGCCAGCAGTTACTCTACTAGCTCCCACAATGAGCAGTTCTTC | CASSYSTSSHNEQFF
NA | TRBJ1-3 | NA | TRBV7-8 | TGTGCCAGCAGCACAGGGCCAAACACCATATATTTT | CASSTGPNTIYF
NA | TRBJ1-5 | few | TRBV5-1 | TGCGCCAGCAGCTTGGAAGGAAGCCAGCCCCAGCATTTT | CASSLEGSQPQHF
TRBD1 | TRBJ2-5 | many | TRBV2 | TGTGCCAGCAGTCGAAGGACTTCAGGGGGCCGTCAAGAGACCCAGTACTTC | CASSRRTSGGRQETQYF
NA | TRBJ1-1 | few | TRBV11-3 | TGTGCCAGCAGCTTAGATGGGGGGAACACTGAAGCTTTCTTT | CASSLDGGNTEAFF
NA | TRBJ2-1 | few | TRBV21-1 | TGTGCCAGCAGCAAATATGTCTTACAGGAGTACAATGAGCAGTTCTTC | CASSKYVLQEYNEQFF
NA | TRBJ1-1 | few | TRBV2 | TGTGCCAGCAGTGTGGCAGGGGACACTGAAGCTTTCTTT | CASSVAGDTEAFF
NA | TRBJ2-3 | few | TRBV19 | TGTGCCAGTAGTATAGCCCGGGCCCCAGATACGCAGTATTTT | CASSIARAPDTQYF
NA | TRBJ2-7 | NA | TRBV18 | TGTGCCAGCTCACCACCGGGGAAGGCCTACGAGCAGTACTTC | CASSPPGKAYEQYF
TRBD2 | TRBJ2-1 | NA | TRBV18 | TGTGCCAGCTCACAGACTAGCAACAATGAGCAGTTCTTC | CASSQTSNNEQFF
NA | TRBJ2-3 | NA | TRBV5-1 | TGCGCCAGCAGCTTAGGACAGAGCACAGATACGCAGTATTTT | CASSLGQSTDTQYF
TRBD1 | TRBJ2-2 | NA | TRBV5-1 | TGCGCCAGCAGCTTGTTGACAGGGGATGACACCGGGGAGCTGTTTTTT | CASSLLTGDDTGELFF
NA | TRBJ1-3 | few | TRBV6-5 | TGTGCCAGCAGTTTTGGACAGCCAGGAAACACCATATATTTT | CASSFGQPGNTIYF
TRBD1 | TRBJ2-1 | NA | TRBV2 | TGTGCCAGCAGTGAAGCGCGGACAGGGGGAAATGAGCAGTTCTTC | CASSEARTGGNEQFF
NA | TRBJ2-4 | NA | TRBV28 | TGTGCCAGCAGTTCTCAGGATTTAGCCAAAAACATTCAGTACTTC | CASSSQDLAKNIQYF
NA | TRBJ1-1 | few | TRBV5-6 | TGTGCCAGCAGCTTGGAAGGGATAACTGAAGCTTTCTTT | CASSLEGITEAFF
NA | TRBJ2-1 | many | TRBV19 | TGTGCCAGTAGTATAGGAGTTCGCAGAGGGGATGAGCAGTTCTTC | CASSIGVRRGDEQFF
NA | TRBJ2-1 | many | TRBV9 | TGTGCCAGCAGCCCCCGGCCGTCTAGTGTCAATGAGCAGTTCTTC | CASSPRPSSVNEQFF
NA | TRBJ2-7 | NA | TRBV4-3 | TGCGCCAGCAGCCAAAATTGGCCGGACGAGCAGTACTTC | CASSQNWPDEQYF
NA | TRBJ1-5 | NA | TRBV28 | TGTGCCAACAGCCACATCACGCCCCAGCATTTT | CANSHITPQHF
NA | TRBJ2-5 | few | TRBV7-2 | TGTGCCAGCAGCTTAGTGGCGGGGAGGCAAGAGACCCAGTACTTC | CASSLVAGRQETQYF
NA | TRBJ1-4 | NA | TRBV7-2 | TGTGCCAGCAGCCCTGGGGGGGCGAGGGAAAAACTGTTTTTT | CASSPGGAREKLFF
TRBD2 | TRBJ2-3 | few | TRBV9 | TGTGCCAGCAGCGTAACTAGCGCGGCCCGCACAGATACGCAGTATTTT | CASSVTSAARTDTQYF
NA | TRBJ1-2 | NA | TRBV2 | TGTGCCAGCATTAGAGTCCCGAACTATGGCTACACCTTC | CASIRVPNYGYTF
NA | TRBJ2-2 | NA | TRBV30 | TGTGCCTGGATAAGCAGGGGATCTGGGGAGCTGTTTTTT | CAWISRGSGELFF
TRBD2 | TRBJ2-7 | NA | TRBV5-6 | TGTGCCAGCAGCTTTAGCGGGACGGAGTACTACGAGCAGTACTTC | CASSFSGTEYYEQYF
NA | TRBJ2-3 | few | TRBV29-1 | TGCAGCGTTGAGGGTTCTAGCACAGATACGCAGTATTTT | CSVEGSSTDTQYF
NA | TRBJ1-5 | NA | TRBV5-8 | TGTGCCAGCAGCTTGGGCGAAAATCAGCCCCAGCATTTT | CASSLGENQPQHF
NA | TRBJ1-5 | few | TRBV28 | TGTGCCAGCAGTTTTAAAGCAGGGATCAATCAGCCCCAGCATTTT | CASSFKAGINQPQHF
NA | TRBJ2-2 | many | TRBV18 | TGTGCCAGCTCAGGATCAGAGAACACCGGGGAGCTGTTTTTT | CASSGSENTGELFF
NA | TRBJ1-2 | NA | TRBV7-2 | TGTGCCAGCAGCCTTAGGTCGCAGAACTATGGCTACACCTTC | CASSLRSQNYGYTF
TRBD1 | TRBJ1-1 | few | TRBV28 | TGTGCCAGCAGTTCGCTGGGGACAGGGGGGGCGAACACTGAAGCTTTCTTT | CASSSLGTGGANTEAFF
NA | TRBJ2-7 | NA | TRBV6-5 | TGTGCCAGCAGTGCCGGCTCAACCTACGAGCAGTACTTC | CASSAGSTYEQYF
TRBD1 | TRBJ2-5 | few | TRBV30 | TGTGCCTGGAGTGGACAGGGGGAAGAGACCCAGTACTTC | CAWSGQGEETQYF
NA | TRBJ2-7 | few | TRBV20-1 | TGCAGTGCTAGAAGGAACTACGAGCAGTACTTC | CSARRNYEQYF
NA | TRBJ1-2 | NA | TRBV28 | TGTGCCAGCGTCTCCGGGGGGTTTGGCTACACCTTC | CASVSGGFGYTF
NA | TRBJ2-3 | few | TRBV5-1 | TGCGCCAGCAGCTTGGGTAGTCCCGATACGCAGTATTTT | CASSLGSPDTQYF
NA | TRBJ2-7 | NA | TRBV18 | TGTGCCAGCTCACCTCCATTGACCGGGACCTACGAGCAGTACTTC | CASSPPLTGTYEQYF
NA | TRBJ2-5 | few | TRBV27 | TGTGCCAGCAGTCCTTGGGGCAAGGAAGAGACCCAGTACTTC | CASSPWGKEETQYF
NA | TRBJ2-1 | few | TRBV5-1 | TGCGCCAGCAGCTTGTTTTCAGGGGAAGACAATGAGCAGTTCTTC | CASSLFSGEDNEQFF
TRBD2 | TRBJ2-5 | few | TRBV5-6 | TGTGCCAGCAGCTCCCCTCGGGAGGGCGGGCGAGAGACCCAGTACTTC | CASSSPREGGRETQYF
TRBD1 | TRBJ2-3 | NA | TRBV5-1 | TGCGCCAGCAGCGTGGGACAGAGCACAGATACGCAGTATTTT | CASSVGQSTDTQYF